This TCR beta chain was identified during a study of T cells in Graves' hyperthyroidism and ophthalmopathy. Study in general: Before any treatment, at initial diagnosis, peripheral blood was collected.

At least ten counts were recorded for this clonotype. What it binds is not known. Researchers amplified the TCR beta CDR3 regions from RNA transcripts. HTBI primers were used for first-round RT-PCR of the TCR CDR3. From the multiplex PCR reads, TCRdb called clonotypes with MiXCR, one entry per CDR3 protein. The sample shows approximately 610,000 distinct CDR3 sequences, under 15% of them seen only once. Overall study results and limits: Most expanded thyroid clonotypes above 0.001 recurred in blood.

Lactation, pregnancy, other autoimmune disease or uncontrolled infection led to exclusion of patients. The authors took PBMCs from 10 ml fresh peripheral blood. Trimming cost V 1 base and J 6 bases, with 10 bases left between them. The CDR3 extends over 14 amino acids. The receptor comes from a woman in her 40s with Graves' ophthalmopathy. Sequences were obtained from blood. The chain combines TRBV12-3 or TRBV12-4 with TRBJ1-5; no definite D call. CDR3 loop: CASSLVGLGQPQHF. CDR3 sequence (DNA): TGTGCCAGCAGTTTAGTGGGTTTAGGTCAGCCCCAGCATTTT.